A selection of T cell receptor beta chains follows, all from one sample in a study of molecular identifiers for immune sequencing clone quantification. MiXCR was run by TCRdb on the PCR reads, yielding one entry per CDR3 protein. The sample records a few hundred thousand distinct CDR3 sequences, 24% being singletons. The sample comprised naive CD8+ T cells from blood, with Jurkat cell RNA spiked in. These receptors were collected from a human donor in good health. Some libraries in this study had Jurkat cell RNA spiked in. CDR3s include the opening cysteine and the closing phenylalanine or tryptophan. Size tells how often a clone was seen (once, few, many) or the class of an expanded clone, and some rows leave it out.

clone_size v_call cdr3_aa
- TRBV11-2 CASGHFRGNEQFF
many TRBV14 CASSQEHRPYNTEAFF
few TRBV12-3/TRBV12-4 CASSLGHNNQPQHF
few TRBV4-3 CASSLWTGLVTEAFF
- TRBV6-5 CASSDPGCSYNSPLHF
- TRBV5-6 CASSLELATDMQYF
- TRBV20-1 CSARNPGDRRNVPPYEQYF
- TRBV5-1 CASSPTGGNEQYF
many TRBV5-4 CASSSGVNEQFF
- TRBV12-3/TRBV12-4 CASSLTGGALTDTQCF
many TRBV20-1 CSARSDLISYEQYF
many TRBV7-8 CASSLLTGGANEKLFF
few TRBV7-9 CASSPSSSGKETQYF
many TRBV19 CASSPGTASYEQYF
- TRBV15 CATSRVGRTPYNEKLVF
many TRBV15 CATSIPGRSNEKLFF
- TRBV19 CASSDGSYEQYF
many TRBV27 CASRGLEETQYF
many TRBV4-1 CASSQGRTSIQETQYF
few TRBV28 CASSPNPRLEQYF
few TRBV27 CATSRGAHEQYF
few TRBV25-1 CASHDTQETQYF
few TRBV6-2/TRBV6-3 CASSLYRPSEQFF
many TRBV20-1 CSARPLTPTSGGYEQYF
- TRBV24-1 CATAGTGGPVTGELFF
- TRBV18 CASSQEGSVYEQYF
many TRBV24-1 CATSDYGGNTQYF
many TRBV12-3/TRBV12-4 CASSLGGVETQYF
few TRBV7-9 CASSFLTSGTGGWNIQYF
- TRBV3-1 CASSQPDLFGEQYF
few TRBV4-3 CASSQETSGRVTNTGELFF
- TRBV9 CASSVEQGVSNTGELFF
many TRBV2 CASSEALGQGVFYGYTF
many TRBV4-3 CASSQGLAGGSETQYF
few TRBV20-1 CSASGAFTGVLTEAFF
many TRBV24-1 CATSDRGQGGRGYTF
- TRBV7-9 CASSLTVFSDTSGANVLTF
few TRBV30 CAWSPERTGGAYEQYF
few TRBV7-3 CASSPDNPSNTGELFF